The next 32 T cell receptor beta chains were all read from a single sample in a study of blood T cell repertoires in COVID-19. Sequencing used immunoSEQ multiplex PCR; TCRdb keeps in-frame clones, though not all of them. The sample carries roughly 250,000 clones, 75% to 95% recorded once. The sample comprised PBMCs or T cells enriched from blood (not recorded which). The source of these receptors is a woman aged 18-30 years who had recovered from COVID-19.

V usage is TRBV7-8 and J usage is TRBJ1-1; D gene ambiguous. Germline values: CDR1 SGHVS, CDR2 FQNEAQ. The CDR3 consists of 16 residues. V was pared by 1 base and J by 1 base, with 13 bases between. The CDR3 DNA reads TGTGCCAGCAGCTTAGGGCCCGGGGAGGAGAACACTGAAGCTTTCTTT. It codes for CASSLGPGEENTEAFF.

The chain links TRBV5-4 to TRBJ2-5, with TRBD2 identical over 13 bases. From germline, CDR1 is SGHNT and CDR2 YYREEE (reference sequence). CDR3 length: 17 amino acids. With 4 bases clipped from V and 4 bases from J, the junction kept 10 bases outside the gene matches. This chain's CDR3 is CASSAGTSGIGVETQYF. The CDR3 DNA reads TGTGCCAGCAGCGCCGGGACTAGCGGGATAGGGGTAGAGACCCAGTACTTC.

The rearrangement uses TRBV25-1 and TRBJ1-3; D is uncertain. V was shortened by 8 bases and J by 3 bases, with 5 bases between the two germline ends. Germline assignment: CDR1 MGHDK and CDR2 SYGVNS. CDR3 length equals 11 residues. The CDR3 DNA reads TGTGCCAGCTCAGGTGGAAACACCATATATTTT. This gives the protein CASSGGNTIYF. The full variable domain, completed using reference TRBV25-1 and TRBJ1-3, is EADIYQTPRYLVIGTGKKITLECSQTMGHDKMYWYQQDPGMELHLIHYSYGVNSTEKGDLSSESTVSRIRTEHFPLTLESARPSHTSQYLCASSGGNTIYFGEGSWLTVV.

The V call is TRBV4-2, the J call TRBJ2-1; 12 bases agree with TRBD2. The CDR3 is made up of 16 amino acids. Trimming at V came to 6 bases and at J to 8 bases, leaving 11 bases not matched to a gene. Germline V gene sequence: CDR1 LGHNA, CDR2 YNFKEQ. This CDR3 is CASSRDWTSGNDEQFF. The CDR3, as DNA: TGTGCCAGCAGTCGAGACTGGACTAGCGGGAACGATGAGCAGTTCTTC.

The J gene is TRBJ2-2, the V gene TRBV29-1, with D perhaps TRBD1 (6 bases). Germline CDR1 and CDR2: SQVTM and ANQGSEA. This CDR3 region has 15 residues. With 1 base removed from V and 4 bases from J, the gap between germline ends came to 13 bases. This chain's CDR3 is CSVEAGDRGTGELFF. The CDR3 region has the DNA TGCAGCGTTGAAGCAGGGGATAGGGGCACCGGGGAGCTGTTTTTT.

Here the CDR3 reads CASKPGTYYGYTF. The CDR3 region has the DNA TGTGCCAGCAAACCCGGGACATATTATGGCTACACCTTC. The genes are TRBV28 and TRBJ1-2, with a possible D match to TRBD1 (6 bases). V was clipped by 7 bases and J by 5 bases, with 14 bases between them. This CDR3 region has 13 residues. Germline V lookup: CDR1 MDHEN, CDR2 SYDVKM.

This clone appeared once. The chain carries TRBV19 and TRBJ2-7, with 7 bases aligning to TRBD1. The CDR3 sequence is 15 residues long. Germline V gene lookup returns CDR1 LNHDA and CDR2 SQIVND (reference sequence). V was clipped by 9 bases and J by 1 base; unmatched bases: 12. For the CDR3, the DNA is TGTGCCAGCCGGGACAGCCAATACCTTTCCTACGAGCAGTACTTC. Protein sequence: CASRDSQYLSYEQYF.

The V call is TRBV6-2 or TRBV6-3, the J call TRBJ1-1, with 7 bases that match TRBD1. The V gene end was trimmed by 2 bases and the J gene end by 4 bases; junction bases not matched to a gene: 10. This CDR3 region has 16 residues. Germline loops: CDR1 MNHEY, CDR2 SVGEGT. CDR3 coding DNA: TGTGCCAGCAGTTACCCTACAGGGGTGTGGGTCACTGAAGCTTTCTTT. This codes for CASSYPTGVWVTEAFF.

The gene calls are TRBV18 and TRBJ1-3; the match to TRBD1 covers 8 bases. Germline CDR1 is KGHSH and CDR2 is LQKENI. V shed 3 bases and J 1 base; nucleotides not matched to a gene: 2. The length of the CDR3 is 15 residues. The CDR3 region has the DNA TGTGCCAGCTCACCCCGGACAGGGTCTGGAAACACCATATATTTT. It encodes CASSPRTGSGNTIYF.

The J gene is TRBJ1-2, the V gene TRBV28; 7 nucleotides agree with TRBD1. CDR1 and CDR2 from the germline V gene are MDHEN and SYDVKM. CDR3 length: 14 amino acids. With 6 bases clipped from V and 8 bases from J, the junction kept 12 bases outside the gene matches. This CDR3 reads CASRRGTVRVGYTF. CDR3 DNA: TGTGCCAGCAGAAGGGGGACAGTCCGAGTAGGCTACACCTTC.

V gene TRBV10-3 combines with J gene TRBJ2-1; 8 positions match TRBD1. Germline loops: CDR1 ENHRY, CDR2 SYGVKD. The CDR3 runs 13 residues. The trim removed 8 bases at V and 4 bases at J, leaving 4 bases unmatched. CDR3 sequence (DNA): TGTGCCATCTCGGGACAGGAGTACAATGAGCAGTTCTTC. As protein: CAISGQEYNEQFF.

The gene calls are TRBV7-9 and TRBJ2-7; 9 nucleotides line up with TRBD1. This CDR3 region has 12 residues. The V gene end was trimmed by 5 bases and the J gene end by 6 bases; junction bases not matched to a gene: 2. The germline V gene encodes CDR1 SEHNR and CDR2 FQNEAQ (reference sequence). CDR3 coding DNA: TGTGCCAGCAGCGGGACAGGGCGCGAGCAGTACTTC. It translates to CASSGTGREQYF.

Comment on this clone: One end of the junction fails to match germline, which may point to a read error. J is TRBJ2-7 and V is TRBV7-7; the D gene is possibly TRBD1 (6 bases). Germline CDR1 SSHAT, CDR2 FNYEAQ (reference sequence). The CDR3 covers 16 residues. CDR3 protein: CASSLGHRVKRYEQYF. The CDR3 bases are TGTGCTAGCAGCCTAGGACACAGGGTTAAGCGATACGAGCAGTACTTC.

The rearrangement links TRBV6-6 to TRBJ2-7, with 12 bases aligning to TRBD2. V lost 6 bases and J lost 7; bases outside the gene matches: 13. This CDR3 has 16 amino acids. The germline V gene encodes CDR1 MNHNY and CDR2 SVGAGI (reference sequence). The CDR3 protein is CASSSDRLAGAREQYF. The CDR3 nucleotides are TGTGCCAGCAGCTCCGACCGACTAGCGGGGGCTCGAGAGCAGTACTTC.

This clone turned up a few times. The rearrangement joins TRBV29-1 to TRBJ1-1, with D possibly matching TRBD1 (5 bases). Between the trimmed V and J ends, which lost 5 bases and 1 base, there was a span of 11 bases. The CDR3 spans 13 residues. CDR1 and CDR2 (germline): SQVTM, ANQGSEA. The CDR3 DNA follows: TGCAGCGTTAAGGGAGGGGCGAACACTGAAGCTTTCTTT. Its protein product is CSVKGGANTEAFF.

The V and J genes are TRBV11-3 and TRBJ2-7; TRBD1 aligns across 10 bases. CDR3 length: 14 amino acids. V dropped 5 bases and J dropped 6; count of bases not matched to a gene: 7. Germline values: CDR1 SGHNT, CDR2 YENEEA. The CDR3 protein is CASSTRDRGSEQYF. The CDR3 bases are TGTGCCAGCAGCACCCGGGACAGGGGATCCGAGCAGTACTTC. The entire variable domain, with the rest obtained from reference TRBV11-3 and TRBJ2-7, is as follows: EAGVVQSPRYKIIEKKQPVAFWCNPISGHNTLYWYLQNLGQGPELLIRYENEEAVDDSQLPKDRFSAERLKGVDSTLKIQPAELGDSAVYLCASSTRDRGSEQYFGPGTRLTVT.

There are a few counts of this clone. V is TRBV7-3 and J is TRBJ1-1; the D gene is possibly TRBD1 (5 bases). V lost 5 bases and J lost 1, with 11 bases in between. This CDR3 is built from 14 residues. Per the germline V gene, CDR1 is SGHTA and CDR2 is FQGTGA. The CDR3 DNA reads TGTGCCAGCAGCCCAGGACACTCGAACACTGAAGCTTTCTTT. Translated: CASSPGHSNTEAFF.

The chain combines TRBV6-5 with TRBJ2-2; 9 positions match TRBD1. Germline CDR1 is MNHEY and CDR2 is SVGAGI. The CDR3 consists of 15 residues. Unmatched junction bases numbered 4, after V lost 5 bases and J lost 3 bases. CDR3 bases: TGTGCCAGCAGTCGCACAGGGGGCGACACCGGGGAGCTGTTTTTT. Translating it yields CASSRTGGDTGELFF.

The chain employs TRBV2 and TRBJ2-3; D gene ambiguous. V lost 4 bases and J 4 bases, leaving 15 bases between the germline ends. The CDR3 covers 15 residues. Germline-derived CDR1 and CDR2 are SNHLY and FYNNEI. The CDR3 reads CASSGMVLTPDTQYF. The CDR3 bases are TGTGCCAGCAGTGGCATGGTCCTAACCCCAGATACGCAGTATTTT.

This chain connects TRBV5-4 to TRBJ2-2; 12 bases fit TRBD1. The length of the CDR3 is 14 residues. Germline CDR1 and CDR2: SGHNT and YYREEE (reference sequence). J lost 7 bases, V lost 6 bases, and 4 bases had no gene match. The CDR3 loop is CASIRDRGHGELFF. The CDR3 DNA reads TGTGCCAGCATCCGGGACAGGGGGCACGGGGAGCTGTTTTTT.

CDR3: CASSPTGGYGEAFF. In DNA, the CDR3 is TGTGCCAGCAGTCCCACAGGGGGCTACGGGGAAGCTTTCTTT. The chain has TRBV6-5 and TRBJ1-1; 9 nucleotides match TRBD1. CDR3 length: 14 residues. Trimming removed 5 bases from V and 8 bases from J; junction bases left unmatched: 9. Per germline, CDR1 MNHEY and CDR2 SVGAGI.

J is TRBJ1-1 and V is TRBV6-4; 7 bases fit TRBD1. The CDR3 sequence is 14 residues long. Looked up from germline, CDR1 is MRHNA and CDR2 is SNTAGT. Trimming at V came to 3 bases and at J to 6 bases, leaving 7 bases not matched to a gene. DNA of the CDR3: TGTGCCAGCAGTGAAGGCAGGGGGTGGGCTGAAGCTTTCTTT. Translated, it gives CASSEGRGWAEAFF.

The CDR3 loop reads CASSLPGGGQETQYF. CDR3 bases: TGTGCCAGCAGCCTCCCTGGGGGGGGCCAAGAGACCCAGTACTTC. V usage is TRBV5-4 and J usage is TRBJ2-5; TRBD2 matches at 7 bases. This CDR3 comprises 15 residues. Germline V gene sequence: CDR1 SGHNT, CDR2 YYREEE (reference sequence). V dropped 4 bases and J dropped 1; count of bases not matched to a gene: 7.

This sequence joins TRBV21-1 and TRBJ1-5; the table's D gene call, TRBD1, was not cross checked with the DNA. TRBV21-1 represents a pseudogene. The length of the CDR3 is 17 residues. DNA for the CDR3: TGTGCCAGCAGCAAAGCGAGACAGCCGAAAGGCAATCAGCCCCAGCATTTT. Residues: CASSKARQPKGNQPQHF.

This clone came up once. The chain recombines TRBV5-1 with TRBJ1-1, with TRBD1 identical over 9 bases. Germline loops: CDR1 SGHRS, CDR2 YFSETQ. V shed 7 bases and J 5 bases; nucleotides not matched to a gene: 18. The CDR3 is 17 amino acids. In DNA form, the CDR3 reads TGCGCCAGCCTGACAGATACCCCCGGGACAGGGTTTACTGAAGCTTTCTTT. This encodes CASLTDTPGTGFTEAFF.

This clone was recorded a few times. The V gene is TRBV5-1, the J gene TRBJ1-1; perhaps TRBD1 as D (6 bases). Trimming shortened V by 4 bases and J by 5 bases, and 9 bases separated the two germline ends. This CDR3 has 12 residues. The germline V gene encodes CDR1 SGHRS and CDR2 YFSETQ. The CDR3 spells CASSTDRTEAFF. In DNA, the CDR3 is TGCGCCAGCAGCACGGACAGAACTGAAGCTTTCTTT.

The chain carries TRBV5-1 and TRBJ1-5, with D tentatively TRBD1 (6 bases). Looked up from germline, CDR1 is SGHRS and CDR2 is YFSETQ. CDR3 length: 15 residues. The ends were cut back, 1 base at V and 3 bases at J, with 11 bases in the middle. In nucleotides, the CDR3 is TGCGCCAGCAGCTTGACAGGGCGTGACAATCAGCCCCAGCATTTT. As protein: CASSLTGRDNQPQHF.

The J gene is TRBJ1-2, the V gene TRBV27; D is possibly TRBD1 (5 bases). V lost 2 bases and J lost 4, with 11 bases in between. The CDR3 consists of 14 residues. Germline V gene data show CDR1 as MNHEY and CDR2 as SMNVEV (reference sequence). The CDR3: CASSLREGSYGYTF. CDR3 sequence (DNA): TGTGCCAGCAGTTTACGGGAGGGGAGCTATGGCTACACCTTC.

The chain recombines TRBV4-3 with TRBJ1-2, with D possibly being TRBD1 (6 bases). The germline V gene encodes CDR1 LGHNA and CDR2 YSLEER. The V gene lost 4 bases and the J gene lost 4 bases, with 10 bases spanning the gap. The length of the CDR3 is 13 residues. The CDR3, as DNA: TGCGCCAGCAGCCCTGGACAGACCTATGGCTACACCTTC. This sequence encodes CASSPGQTYGYTF.

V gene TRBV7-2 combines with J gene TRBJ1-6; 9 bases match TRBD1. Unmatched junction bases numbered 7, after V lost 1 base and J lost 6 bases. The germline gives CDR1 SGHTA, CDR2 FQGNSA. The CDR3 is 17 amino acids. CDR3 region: CASSLELGTGINSPLHF. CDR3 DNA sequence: TGTGCCAGCAGCTTAGAATTAGGGACAGGGATTAATTCACCCCTCCACTTT.

The CDR3 nucleotides read TGTGCCAGTAGTATTGGGCTTAGCACTGAAGCTTTCTTT. It yields the protein CASSIGLSTEAFF. The V call is TRBV19, the J call TRBJ1-1; no definite D call. V lost 3 bases to trimming and J lost 4 bases, with 9 bases between them. Germline V gene data show CDR1 as LNHDA and CDR2 as SQIVND (reference sequence). This CDR3 comprises 13 residues.

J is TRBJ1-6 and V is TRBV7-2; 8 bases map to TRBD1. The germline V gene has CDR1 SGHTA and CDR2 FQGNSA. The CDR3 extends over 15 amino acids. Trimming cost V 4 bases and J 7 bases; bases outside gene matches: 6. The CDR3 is CASSSSGTGNSPLHF. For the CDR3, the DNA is TGTGCCAGCAGCTCATCCGGGACAGGAAATTCACCCCTCCACTTT.